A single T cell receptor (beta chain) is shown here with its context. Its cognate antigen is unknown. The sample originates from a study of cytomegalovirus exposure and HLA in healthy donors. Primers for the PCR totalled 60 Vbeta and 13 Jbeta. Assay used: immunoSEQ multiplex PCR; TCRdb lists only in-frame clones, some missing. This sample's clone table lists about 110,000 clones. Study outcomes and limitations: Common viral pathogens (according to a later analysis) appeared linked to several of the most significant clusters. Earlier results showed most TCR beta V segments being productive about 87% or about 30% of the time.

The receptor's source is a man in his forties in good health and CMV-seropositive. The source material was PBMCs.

CDR3 DNA sequence: TGCGCCAGCAGCCACCCACTAGCGGGGGGCTCCTACAATGAGCAGTTCTTC. It is translated as CASSHPLAGGSYNEQFF. The chain has TRBV4-1 and TRBJ2-1, with 12 bases lining up with TRBD2. The CDR3 has 17 amino acids. After removal of 3 bases from V and 0 bases from J, the junction contained 3 bases not matched to a gene. Germline V gene sequence: CDR1 MGHRA, CDR2 YSYEKL.